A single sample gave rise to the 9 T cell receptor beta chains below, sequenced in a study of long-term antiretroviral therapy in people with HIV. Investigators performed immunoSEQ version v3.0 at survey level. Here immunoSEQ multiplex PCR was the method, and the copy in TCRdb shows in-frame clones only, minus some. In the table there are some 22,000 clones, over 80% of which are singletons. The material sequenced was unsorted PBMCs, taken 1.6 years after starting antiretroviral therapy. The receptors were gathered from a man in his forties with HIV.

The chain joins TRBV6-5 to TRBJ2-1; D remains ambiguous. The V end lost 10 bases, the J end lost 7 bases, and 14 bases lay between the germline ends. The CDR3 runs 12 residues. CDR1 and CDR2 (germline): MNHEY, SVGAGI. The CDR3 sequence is CATRAPFNEQFF. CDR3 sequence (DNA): TGTGCCACCAGAGCCCCCTTTAATGAGCAGTTCTTC.

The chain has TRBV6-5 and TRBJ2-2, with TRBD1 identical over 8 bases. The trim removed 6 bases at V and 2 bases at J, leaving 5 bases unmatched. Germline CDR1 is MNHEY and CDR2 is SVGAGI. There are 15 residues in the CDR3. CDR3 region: CASRRTGHNTGELFF. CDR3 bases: TGTGCCAGCAGGAGGACAGGGCATAACACCGGGGAGCTGTTTTTT.

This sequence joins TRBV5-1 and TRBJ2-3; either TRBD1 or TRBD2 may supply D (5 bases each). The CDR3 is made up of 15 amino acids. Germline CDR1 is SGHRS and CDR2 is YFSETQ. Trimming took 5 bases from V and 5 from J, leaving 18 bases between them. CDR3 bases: TGCGCCAGCAGTCCCGCCGGGACCTTAGAAGATACGCAGTATTTT. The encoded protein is CASSPAGTLEDTQYF.

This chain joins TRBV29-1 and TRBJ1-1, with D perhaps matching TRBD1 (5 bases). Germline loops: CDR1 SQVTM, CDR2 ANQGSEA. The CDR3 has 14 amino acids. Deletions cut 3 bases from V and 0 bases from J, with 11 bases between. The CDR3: CSVETGEMNTEAFF. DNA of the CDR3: TGCAGCGTTGAGACGGGGGAAATGAACACTGAAGCTTTCTTT.

The CDR3 here is CASTGTDSNQPQHF. The CDR3 DNA follows: TGTGCCAGCACCGGGACAGATAGCAATCAGCCCCAGCATTTT. The rearrangement uses TRBV6-1 and TRBJ1-5; 7 positions match TRBD1. The germline V gene encodes CDR1 MNHNS and CDR2 SASEGT. The CDR3 covers 14 residues. V gave up 7 bases and J gave up 0 bases; unmatched junction bases: 3.

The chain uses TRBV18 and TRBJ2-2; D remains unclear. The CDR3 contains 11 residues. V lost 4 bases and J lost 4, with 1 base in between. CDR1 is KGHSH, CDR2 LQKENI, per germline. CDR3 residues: CASSLTGELFF. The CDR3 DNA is TGTGCCAGCTCACTCACCGGGGAGCTGTTTTTT. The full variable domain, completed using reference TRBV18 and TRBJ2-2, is NAGVMQNPRHLVRRRGQEARLRCSPMKGHSHVYWYRQLPEEGLKFMVYLQKENIIDESGMPKERFSAEFPKEGPSILRIQQVVRGDSAAYFCASSLTGELFFGEGSRLTVL.

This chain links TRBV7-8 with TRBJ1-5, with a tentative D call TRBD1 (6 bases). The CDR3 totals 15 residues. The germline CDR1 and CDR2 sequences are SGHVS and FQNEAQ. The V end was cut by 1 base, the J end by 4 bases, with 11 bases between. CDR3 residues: CASSLDRALNQPQHF. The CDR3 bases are TGTGCCAGCAGCTTAGACAGGGCCCTTAATCAGCCCCAGCATTTT. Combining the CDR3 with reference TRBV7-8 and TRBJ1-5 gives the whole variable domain GAGVSQSPRYKVAKRGQDVALRCDPISGHVSLFWYQQALGQGPEFLTYFQNEAQLDKSGLPSDRFFAERPEGSVSTLKIQRTQQEDSAVYLCASSLDRALNQPQHFGDGTRLSIL.

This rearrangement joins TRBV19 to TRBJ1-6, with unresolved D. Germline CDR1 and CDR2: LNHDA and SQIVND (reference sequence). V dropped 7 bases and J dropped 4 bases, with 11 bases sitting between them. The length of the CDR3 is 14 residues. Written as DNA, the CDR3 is TGTGCCAGTAATGTCGGCAGTTATAATTCACCCCTCCACTTT. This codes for CASNVGSYNSPLHF.

The CDR3 coding sequence is TGTGCCAGCAGTTTTAGCTGGACAAAAAGACTAGAGCAGTTCTTC. Amino acids: CASSFSWTKRLEQFF. This rearrangement joins TRBV27 to TRBJ2-1; D tentatively fits TRBD1 or TRBD2 (5 bases each). The CDR3 spans 15 residues. Per the germline V gene, CDR1 is MNHEY and CDR2 is SMNVEV (reference sequence). Trimming stripped 3 bases from V and 10 bases from J, with 19 bases between.